This is a list of T cell receptor beta chains from one sample in a study of quantifying T cell responses using KT2 cells. TCRdb redid the calling of the UMI-ligation and nested PCR reads with MiXCR, one entry per CDR3 protein. The profile covers approximately 46,000 distinct CDR3 sequences, with more than 9% appearing a single time and about 10% taken by the ten largest. The sample comprised PBMCs spiked with cells of the T cell clone KT2. These receptors came from a human donor. Both conserved end residues are part of each CDR3. D genes are given only for firm matches. The size entry is marked missing in some rows and otherwise reads once, few, many or a size class.

D	J	size	V	DNA	CDR3
.	TRBJ2-7	few	TRBV2	TGTGCCAGCAAGGTTCCGGTGCCCTACGAGCAGTACTTC	CASKVPVPYEQYF
.	TRBJ1-2	.	TRBV20-1	TGCAGTGCCGCACAGGGCTATGGCTACACCTTC	CSAAQGYGYTF
TRBD1	TRBJ2-3	many	TRBV5-1	TGCGCCAGCAGCCTCGGACAGGGTAAAGATACGCAGTATTTT	CASSLGQGKDTQYF
TRBD1	TRBJ2-2	.	TRBV2	TGTGCCAGCCGGGACAGGGGCACCGGGGAGCTGTTTTTT	CASRDRGTGELFF
.	TRBJ2-3	few	TRBV29-1	TGCAGCGTTGAGGACCCGGGACTCGGCCGGGGTACGCAGTATTTT	CSVEDPGLGRGTQYF
.	TRBJ2-1	many	TRBV6-1	TGTGCCAGCAGTGCGAACGGTCGGGGGGCCGACCTCAATGAGCAGTTCTTC	CASSANGRGADLNEQFF
.	TRBJ2-5	few	TRBV6-1	TGTGCCAGCAGCCCTACCGGACAGCCCCAAGAGACCCAGTACTTC	CASSPTGQPQETQYF
.	TRBJ1-3	.	TRBV29-1	TGCGGCGTTGTCCAGGGGCCTGGAAACACCATATATTTT	CGVVQGPGNTIYF
TRBD2	TRBJ2-7	many	TRBV20-1	TGCAGTGCTAGAGATTGGGGACTAGCGGGGGGGCACGAGCAGTACTTC	CSARDWGLAGGHEQYF
.	TRBJ2-7	many	TRBV12-3/TRBV12-4	TGTGCCAGCAGTTTATCTGGGACGGCCCGGAGCGAGCAGTACTTC	CASSLSGTARSEQYF
.	TRBJ2-1	.	TRBV9	TGTGCCAGCAGCGTAGAGGGCAGGGGCCAGGGGAATGAGCAGTTCTTC	CASSVEGRGQGNEQFF
TRBD2	TRBJ2-3	.	TRBV19	TGTGCCAGTATGGAGGGGACTAGCGGCTCAGATACGCAGTATTTT	CASMEGTSGSDTQYF
.	TRBJ2-3	many	TRBV20-1	TGCAGTGCTAACGGGGTGTCGACAGATACGCAGTATTTT	CSANGVSTDTQYF
TRBD1	TRBJ1-1	many	TRBV29-1	TGCAGCGTAGGCCGGGACAGAACTGAAGCTTTCTTT	CSVGRDRTEAFF
.	TRBJ2-5	many	TRBV23-1	TGCGCCAGCAGTCGGGGACACAGTTCAGACGAGACCCAGTACTTC	CASSRGHSSDETQYF
.	TRBJ2-3	few	TRBV7-2	TGTGCCAGCAGCAGGGATATAGGGCCGGCCGATACGCAGTATTTT	CASSRDIGPADTQYF
TRBD1	TRBJ2-1	many	TRBV27	TGTGCCAGCAGTCCCAACCGGGACAGGGGGCAGTTCTTC	CASSPNRDRGQFF
.	TRBJ1-2	few	TRBV30	TGTGCCGGACTGGCCGACTATGGCTACACCTTC	CAGLADYGYTF
.	TRBJ1-1	few	TRBV9	TGTGCCAGCAGCGTTGCAAGTGGTTTCACTGAAGCTTTCTTT	CASSVASGFTEAFF
.	TRBJ2-2	many	TRBV12-3/TRBV12-4	TGTGCCAGCAGCAGAGACACGCTGAACACCGGGGAGCTGTTTTTT	CASSRDTLNTGELFF
TRBD2	TRBJ2-7	few	TRBV5-4	TGTGCCAGCAGCCTAGGACTAGCGGGAGCGCCCGAGCAGTACTTC	CASSLGLAGAPEQYF
.	TRBJ2-2	few	TRBV29-1	TGCAGCGTTGAAGTTCAAGGGTACGGGGAGCTGTTTTTT	CSVEVQGYGELFF
.	TRBJ2-1	many	TRBV6-2/TRBV6-3	TGTGCCAGCAGTTACGCGGCGGGCAGGATGAGCAAATTCTTC	CASSYAAGRMSKFF
.	TRBJ1-5	many	TRBV21-1	TGTGCCAGCAGCAAAAGGGACACAAGTAATCAGCCCCAGCATTTT	CASSKRDTSNQPQHF
TRBD1	TRBJ2-2	few	TRBV20-1	TGCAGTGCTAGTAGGCCCCGGATTCCGGACAGGGGAACCGGGGAGCTGTTTTTT	CSASRPRIPDRGTGELFF
TRBD1	TRBJ1-1	many	TRBV20-1	TGCAGTGCTAGAGGAGGGGGCCCCCTAGCTGAAGCTTTCTTT	CSARGGGPLAEAFF
.	TRBJ2-7	.	TRBV11-1	TGTGCCAGCAGCCCAGGGCCGGGTTCCGGCGAGCAGTACTTC	CASSPGPGSGEQYF
TRBD1	TRBJ2-5	.	TRBV29-1	TGCAGCGTGAAGGACAGGGACCAGTACTTC	CSVKDRDQYF
.	TRBJ1-2	few	TRBV6-2/TRBV6-3	TGTGCCAGCAGTTACTCACCCGAGGCTAACTATGGCTACACCTTC	CASSYSPEANYGYTF
.	TRBJ1-2	.	TRBV5-1	TGCGCCAGCAGACCGGAATCAGGTGTTAGCTATGGCTACACCTTC	CASRPESGVSYGYTF
.	TRBJ2-2	few	TRBV12-3/TRBV12-4	TGTGCCAGCAGTTTAGCGCGGTCGTACACCGGGGAGCTGTTTTTT	CASSLARSYTGELFF
TRBD1	TRBJ1-4	few	TRBV2	TGTGCCAGCAGGACGCAGGGGGCGGTAACTAATGAAAAACTGTTTTTT	CASRTQGAVTNEKLFF
TRBD2	TRBJ2-3	.	TRBV12-3/TRBV12-4	TGTGCCAGCACCACGGGGGGAGGGGAAGATACGCAGTATTTT	CASTTGGGEDTQYF
TRBD2	TRBJ2-2	few	TRBV9	TGTGCCAGCAGCCCGGGACTAGCTGTCATTGCCGGGGAGCTGTTTTTT	CASSPGLAVIAGELFF
.	TRBJ2-3	.	TRBV6-1	TGTGCCAGCATCCTCCGGGGGACGCAGTATTTT	CASILRGTQYF
.	TRBJ2-3	many	TRBV2	TGTGCCAGCAATGGCCATTTCACAGATACGCAGTATTTT	CASNGHFTDTQYF
TRBD2	TRBJ2-3	.	TRBV7-9	TGTGCCAGCAGCTTATCTCCACTAGCGGTGCACCCAGATACGCAGTATTTT	CASSLSPLAVHPDTQYF
.	TRBJ1-1	few	TRBV20-1	TGCAGTGCTAGTAAATCCGGGGTGGACACTGAAGCTTTCTTT	CSASKSGVDTEAFF
TRBD2	TRBJ2-3	many	TRBV6-6	TGTGCCAGCAGTAAGGGACTAGCAACAGATACGCAGTATTTT	CASSKGLATDTQYF
TRBD1	TRBJ2-6	few	TRBV29-1	TGCAGCGTTGCGGGACAGGGGGCCTTTGGGGCCAACGTCCTGACTTTC	CSVAGQGAFGANVLTF
TRBD1	TRBJ1-4	many	TRBV5-1	TGCGCCAGCAGCCCGCCGGGACAGTTTAATGAAAAACTGTTTTTT	CASSPPGQFNEKLFF
.	TRBJ2-7	few	TRBV15	TGTGCCACCAGCAGAGGTAACTACGAGCAGTACTTC	CATSRGNYEQYF
.	TRBJ1-5	few	TRBV5-4	TGTGCCAGCAGCTTGGGTCCCAATCAGCCCCAGCATTTT	CASSLGPNQPQHF
TRBD1	TRBJ2-1	many	TRBV14	TGTGCCAGCAGCACAGGGGGCGCTGGGGCCAATGAGCAGTTCTTC	CASSTGGAGANEQFF
TRBD1	TRBJ1-5	.	TRBV2	TGTGCCAGCAGTGAAGAGAGGAACAGGGGGCAGCCCCAGCATTTT	CASSEERNRGQPQHF
.	TRBJ1-1	.	TRBV6-6	TGTGCCAGCAAACCCTTCCTGACAGCAAACACTGAAGCTTTCTTT	CASKPFLTANTEAFF
.	TRBJ2-6	.	TRBV12-3/TRBV12-4	TGTGCCAGCAGACCTTCTGGGGCCAACGTCCTGACTTTC	CASRPSGANVLTF
TRBD1	TRBJ1-6	.	TRBV7-9	TGTGCCAGCAGCTCAACCGGGACAGGGAATTCACCCCTCCACTTT	CASSSTGTGNSPLHF
TRBD2	TRBJ2-7	.	TRBV12-3/TRBV12-4	TGTGCCAGCAGTTTGGGGCCCGACCAGCGGGGCTCCTACGAGCAGTACTTC	CASSLGPDQRGSYEQYF
TRBD2	TRBJ2-3	few	TRBV7-8	TGTGCCAGCAGCTTGGGTAGCGGGAGGGCCCAAGATACGCAGTATTTT	CASSLGSGRAQDTQYF
TRBD1	TRBJ2-5	.	TRBV7-7	TGTGCTAGCAGCTTAGCCCTGACAGGGACGGAGACCCAGTACTTC	CASSLALTGTETQYF
TRBD1	TRBJ1-1	.	TRBV7-2	TGTGCCAGCAGCTTCACGACAGGGGGCACTGAAGCTTTCTTT	CASSFTTGGTEAFF
.	TRBJ1-1	few	TRBV14	TGTGCCAGCAGCCAAGATCAGGGGTCTGAAGCTTTCTTT	CASSQDQGSEAFF
TRBD2	TRBJ2-7	.	TRBV10-3	TGTGCCATCAGTGAGCGGGGGGGGAGCGGGAGTCCCTACGAGCAGTACTTC	CAISERGGSGSPYEQYF
TRBD2	TRBJ2-5	few	TRBV6-5	TGTGCCAGCGCGAGCGGGAGGGAGTACCAAGAGACCCAGTACTTC	CASASGREYQETQYF
.	TRBJ1-6	few	TRBV6-2/TRBV6-3	TGTGCCAGCAGTTCCAGGGACGGACTGCCTCCCTATAATTCACCCCTCCACTTT	CASSSRDGLPPYNSPLHF
.	TRBJ2-3	many	TRBV20-1	TGCAGTGCCTTCGGACCGGTTACAGATACGCAGTATTTT	CSAFGPVTDTQYF
.	TRBJ2-1	.	TRBV29-1	TGCAGCGTTGATATAGCAGGAGTGTACAATGAGCAGTTCTTC	CSVDIAGVYNEQFF
.	TRBJ2-2	.	TRBV12-3/TRBV12-4	TGTGCCAGCAGACAATTTACCGGGGAGCTGTTTTTT	CASRQFTGELFF
.	TRBJ1-1	many	TRBV20-1	TGCAGTGCTAGAGAACAGCGCGAAGCTTTCTTT	CSAREQREAFF